This entry describes one T cell receptor beta chain. This may be a read error, as it is one base from a much larger clone. This CDR3 is missing its conserved last phenylalanine or tryptophan, likely due to a read error. The data were taken from a study of blood T cells in healthy people across ages. Study-level information: Template switching caught about one barcoded beta molecule for each two T cells.

Donors were systemically healthy Caucasian individuals from Russia aged roughly 6 to 100 years. A second PCR of 7 to 11 cycles used a sample-barcoded 5' primer and a J-beta primer mix. From the 5' RACE reads, TCRdb called clonotypes with MiXCR, one entry per CDR3 protein. Counted here are around 2 million distinct CDR3 sequences, roughly 43% occurring once; the ten biggest clones make up more than 20%. V was clipped by 5 bases and J by 4 bases, with 12 bases between them. The CDR3 is 14 amino acids. Germline V gene sequence: CDR1 SGHTA, CDR2 FQGNSA. The TCR comes from a human donor in good health. This rearrangement joins TRBV7-2 to TRBJ2-1; D is undetermined. Material: blood. The CDR3 here is CASSGGIQYNEQFL. CDR3 nucleotide sequence: TGTGCCAGCAGCGGCGGCATTCAGTACAATGAGCAGTTCTTA.